The rows below give T cell receptor beta chains drawn from one sample of a study of siplizumab effects on memory and regulatory T cells. Sequenced by immunoSEQ multiplex PCR; TCRdb stores in-frame clones only, minus some. The sample includes over 100,000 clones, 93% seen only once; the top ten take about 0.16%. Sequenced material: non-Treg CD4+ T cells sorted from blood. The origin of the receptors is a human donor in good health. The CDR3 runs from the conserved cysteine through the conserved F or W. Fields, in order: CDR3 protein, CDR3 DNA, clone size, J gene, D gene, V gene. D genes are given only for firm matches. Some rows have no size entry. The others give once, few or many, or a class for an expanded clone.

CDR3aa: CASSDHSSYEQYF; CDR3nt: TGTGCCAGCAGTGACCATTCGAGCTACGAGCAGTACTTC; abundance: .; j_gene: TRBJ2-7; d_gene: .; v_gene: TRBV25-1
CDR3aa: CASSALAGGSTTDTQYF; CDR3nt: TGTGCCAGCAGTGCCTTAGCGGGGGGCTCAACCACAGATACGCAGTATTTT; abundance: .; j_gene: TRBJ2-3; d_gene: TRBD2; v_gene: TRBV2
CDR3aa: CASSATGVAVNTEAFF; CDR3nt: TGTGCCAGCAGCGCGACAGGGGTCGCTGTGAACACTGAAGCTTTCTTT; abundance: .; j_gene: TRBJ1-1; d_gene: TRBD1; v_gene: TRBV9
CDR3aa: CASSQGGMQGSSGNTIYF; CDR3nt: TGCGCCAGCAGCCAAGGGGGAATGCAGGGCAGCTCTGGAAACACCATATATTTT; abundance: .; j_gene: TRBJ1-3; d_gene: .; v_gene: TRBV4-1
CDR3aa: CASSFGTSGSTDTQYF; CDR3nt: TGCGCCAGCAGCTTCGGGACTAGCGGGTCAACAGATACGCAGTATTTT; abundance: .; j_gene: TRBJ2-3; d_gene: TRBD2; v_gene: TRBV5-1
CDR3aa: CASSPDRGGSQYF; CDR3nt: TGTGCCAGCAGCCCAGACAGGGGGGGGTCCCAGTACTTC; abundance: .; j_gene: TRBJ2-5; d_gene: TRBD1; v_gene: TRBV6-5
CDR3aa: CASSPYRVPGELFF; CDR3nt: TGTGCCAGCAGTCCATACAGGGTCCCCGGGGAGCTGTTTTTT; abundance: .; j_gene: TRBJ2-2; d_gene: .; v_gene: TRBV27
CDR3aa: CASSLRAHQETQYF; CDR3nt: TGTGCCAGCAGCTTGAGGGCCCACCAAGAGACCCAGTACTTC; abundance: .; j_gene: TRBJ2-5; d_gene: .; v_gene: TRBV7-8
CDR3aa: CASSTYSPGLTYGYTF; CDR3nt: TGTGCCAGTAGTACTTATTCACCGGGACTGACTTATGGCTACACCTTC; abundance: .; j_gene: TRBJ1-2; d_gene: .; v_gene: TRBV19
CDR3aa: CASSLSQGGNGYTF; CDR3nt: TGTGCCAGCAGCTTATCACAAGGGGGTAATGGCTACACCTTC; abundance: .; j_gene: TRBJ1-2; d_gene: .; v_gene: TRBV5-6
CDR3aa: CASSQLSGLNTGELFF; CDR3nt: TGTGCCAGCAGCCAATTGTCGGGCCTGAACACCGGGGAGCTGTTTTTT; abundance: .; j_gene: TRBJ2-2; d_gene: .; v_gene: TRBV14
CDR3aa: CAWSVGLSSSGNTIYF; CDR3nt: TGTGCCTGGAGTGTAGGTTTGTCGAGCTCTGGAAACACCATATATTTT; abundance: .; j_gene: TRBJ1-3; d_gene: .; v_gene: TRBV30
CDR3aa: CASSPGSAPSYEQYF; CDR3nt: TGTGCCAGCAGCCCGGGGTCCGCTCCATCCTACGAGCAGTACTTC; abundance: once; j_gene: TRBJ2-7; d_gene: .; v_gene: TRBV7-2
CDR3aa: CASSQRLYGYTF; CDR3nt: TGTGCCAGCAGCCAACGCCTCTATGGCTACACCTTC; abundance: .; j_gene: TRBJ1-2; d_gene: .; v_gene: TRBV14
CDR3aa: CASSPARSLYGETDTQYF; CDR3nt: TGTGCCAGCAGTCCGGCTCGATCCTTATATGGGGAAACAGATACGCAGTATTTT; abundance: .; j_gene: TRBJ2-3; d_gene: .; v_gene: TRBV28
CDR3aa: CASSGGGAANTQYF; CDR3nt: TGCGCCAGCAGCGGAGGGGGGGCGGCGAATACGCAGTATTTT; abundance: .; j_gene: TRBJ2-3; d_gene: .; v_gene: TRBV5-1
CDR3aa: CASSWTVDNSPLHF; CDR3nt: TGTGCCAGCAGTTGGACAGTTGATAATTCACCCCTCCACTTT; abundance: .; j_gene: TRBJ1-6; d_gene: .; v_gene: TRBV13
CDR3aa: CASSQGQGISSYNEQFF; CDR3nt: TGTGCCAGCAGCCAGGGACAGGGGATTTCCTCCTACAATGAGCAGTTCTTC; abundance: .; j_gene: TRBJ2-1; d_gene: TRBD1; v_gene: TRBV7-6